One sample yielded the 18 T cell receptor beta chains listed below, sequenced in a study of cytomegalovirus exposure and HLA in healthy donors. Vbeta (60) and Jbeta (13) primers were used in the PCR. Data came from immunoSEQ multiplex PCR; TCRdb stores just in-frame clones and leaves some out. The table lists approximately 200,000 clones, roughly 83% of them singletons. The sequencing input was PBMCs. The receptors here all came from a boy younger than 18 in good health and CMV-seronegative.

The V call is TRBV21-1, the J call TRBJ2-7; the D segment call TRBD2 is taken from the table without a DNA check. TRBV21-1 is shown as a pseudogene. The CDR3 runs 15 residues. In nucleotides, the CDR3 is TGTGCCAGCAGCAAAGATCCGGGAGCAGCCTACGAGCAGTACTTC. Its translation is CASSKDPGAAYEQYF.

J is TRBJ1-5 and V is TRBV19; 7 bases agree with TRBD1. Germline V gene lookup returns CDR1 LNHDA and CDR2 SQIVND (reference sequence). V was pared by 0 bases and J by 0 bases, with 5 bases of the junction left unmatched. The CDR3 contains 17 residues. The CDR3 DNA reads TGTGCCAGTAGTATAGATCTAACAGGGGATAGCAATCAGCCCCAGCATTTT. It specifies CASSIDLTGDSNQPQHF. Variable domain in full (rest from reference TRBV19 and TRBJ1-5): DGGITQSPKYLFRKEGQNVTLSCEQNLNHDAMYWYRQDPGQGLRLIYYSQIVNDFQKGDIAEGYSVSREKKESFPLTVTSAQKNPTAFYLCASSIDLTGDSNQPQHFGDGTRLSIL.

This clone appeared a few times. The CDR3, as DNA: TGTGCCAGCAGTGAAACAGGGAGTGGCTACACCTTC. This gives the protein CASSETGSGYTF. The chain links TRBV25-1 to TRBJ1-2; tentative D call: TRBD1 (6 bases). With 2 bases removed from V and 7 bases from J, the gap between germline ends came to 8 bases. Germline V gene lookup returns CDR1 MGHDK and CDR2 SYGVNS. The CDR3 runs to 12 residues.

V usage is TRBV4-3 and J usage is TRBJ2-7, with D perhaps TRBD2 (6 bases). The CDR3 runs to 15 residues. The germline V gene encodes CDR1 LGHNA and CDR2 YSLEER. The V end was cut by 5 bases, the J end by 3 bases, with 17 bases between. CDR3 sequence reads: CASSSWGTSNYEQYF. The CDR3 bases are TGCGCCAGCAGCTCCTGGGGGACTTCCAACTACGAGCAGTACTTC.

The gene calls are TRBV27 and TRBJ2-7, with D possibly being TRBD1 (6 bases). Germline V CDR1 and CDR2: MNHEY, SMNVEV (reference sequence). V shed 1 base and J shed 3 bases, with 13 bases lying between them. The CDR3 loop spans 15 amino acids. Here the CDR3 reads CASSLFLGQIYEQYF. In nucleotides, the CDR3 is TGTGCCAGCAGTTTATTTCTTGGACAGATCTACGAGCAGTACTTC.

The chain is built from TRBV29-1 and TRBJ2-1, with TRBD2 matching 8 bases. The CDR3 has 15 residues. V lost 7 bases, J lost 0 bases, and 8 bases stayed unmatched. Germline loops: CDR1 SQVTM, CDR2 ANQGSEA. CDR3 residues: CSGGGTSGSYNEQFF. As DNA, the CDR3 is TGCAGCGGGGGGGGAACTAGCGGCTCCTACAATGAGCAGTTCTTC.

This rearrangement joins TRBV2 to TRBJ2-5, with 11 nucleotides matching TRBD2. This CDR3 has 15 amino acids. The germline CDR1 and CDR2 sequences are SNHLY and FYNNEI. The junction had 7 bases not matched to a gene; V was cut back by 5 bases and J by 5 bases. CDR3 region: CASSRFSGGAETQYF. The CDR3 DNA reads TGTGCCAGCAGTCGTTTTAGCGGGGGGGCGGAGACCCAGTACTTC.

This rearrangement joins TRBV5-4 to TRBJ2-1, with 8 bases that match TRBD2. V was pared by 7 bases and J by 9 bases, with 12 bases of the junction left unmatched. The CDR3 is made up of 14 amino acids. Germline values: CDR1 SGHNT, CDR2 YYREEE (reference sequence). In DNA, the CDR3 is TGTGCCAGCCGCAGAGAGCGGGAGTTCGGTGAGCAGTTCTTC. Translated: CASRREREFGEQFF.

This clone was seen only once. One junction end disagrees with the germline gene, perhaps due to a read error. V gene TRBV7-7 combines with J gene TRBJ2-2; 7 bases agree with TRBD2. The germline CDR1 and CDR2 sequences are SSHAT and FNYEAQ (reference sequence). The length of the CDR3 is 14 residues. CDR3 nucleotide sequence: TGTGCTAGCAGCTTAGCTAGCGGCACCGGGGAGCTGTTTTTT. Amino acids: CASSLASGTGELFF.

The V gene is TRBV4-3, the J gene TRBJ1-6, with D unresolved. The CDR3 contains 20 residues. The germline V gene has CDR1 LGHNA and CDR2 YSLEER. The V and J ends lost 0 bases and 0 bases respectively, with 18 bases between them. The CDR3 DNA sequence: TGCGCCAGCAGCCAAGATAAGGGTGGGGAGTCAAGCTCCTATAATTCACCCCTCCACTTT. It translates to CASSQDKGGESSSYNSPLHF.

This sequence joins TRBV27 and TRBJ1-2; D perhaps matches TRBD1 (6 bases). V shed 6 bases and J shed 3 bases, with 17 bases lying between them. CDR1 is MNHEY and CDR2 is SMNVEV in the germline V gene (reference sequence). CDR3 length equals 15 residues. CDR3 residues: CASSRRGGAYYGYTF. CDR3 DNA sequence: TGTGCCAGCAGCCGGCGGGGGGGCGCCTACTATGGCTACACCTTC.

DNA for the CDR3: TGCGCCAGCAGCCAAGGGAGCGGGGCGTACCAAGAGACCCAGTACTTC. Translation: CASSQGSGAYQETQYF. The chain uses TRBV4-3 and TRBJ2-5, with 7 positions matching TRBD2. After removal of 1 base from V and 0 bases from J, the junction contained 5 bases not matched to a gene. This CDR3 region has 16 residues. Per germline, CDR1 LGHNA and CDR2 YSLEER.

The rearrangement links TRBV7-2 to TRBJ2-7; possible D gene TRBD2, 5 bases. CDR1 is SGHTA, CDR2 FQGNSA, per germline. This CDR3 is built from 14 residues. V lost 3 bases, J lost 0 bases, and 9 bases lay in between. The CDR3 nucleotides read TGTGCCAGCAGCTTCGACTACAGCTCCTACGAGCAGTACTTC. The encoded protein is CASSFDYSSYEQYF.

V usage is TRBV19 and J usage is TRBJ1-5; D remains unclear. The CDR3 covers 17 residues. Trimming removed 0 bases from V and 7 bases from J, with 19 bases in between. Germline V gene sequence: CDR1 LNHDA, CDR2 SQIVND (reference sequence). The DNA of the CDR3 is TGTGCCAGTAGTATAGATGAGGGTTCTATCCCTAGGCAGCCCCAGCATTTT. Its protein product is CASSIDEGSIPRQPQHF.

CDR3 loop: CASRTGWNTEAFF. Written as DNA, the CDR3 is TGTGCCAGTAGGACAGGCTGGAACACTGAAGCTTTCTTT. J is TRBJ1-1 and V is TRBV19; TRBD1 might be the D (6 bases). CDR3 length: 13 amino acids. Germline V gene data show CDR1 as LNHDA and CDR2 as SQIVND (reference sequence). The V end was cut by 6 bases, the J end by 1 base, with 9 bases between.

This chain links TRBV14 with TRBJ2-1, with D possibly matching TRBD2 (5 bases). V was cut by 4 bases and J by 6 bases, with 13 bases left in between. This CDR3 has 14 amino acids. Germline CDR1 is SGHDN and CDR2 is FVKESK. The CDR3 region has the DNA TGTGCCAGCAGCCCGCGGACTGGCACCAATGAGCAGTTCTTC. It specifies CASSPRTGTNEQFF.

This chain joins TRBV29-1 and TRBJ1-1; TRBD1 might be the D (5 bases). The germline V gene has CDR1 SQVTM and CDR2 ANQGSEA. The CDR3 loop spans 12 amino acids. V lost 7 bases and J 4 bases, leaving 13 bases between the germline ends. CDR3 region: CSEARTPTEAFF. CDR3 in DNA: TGCAGCGAAGCGCGGACACCCACTGAAGCTTTCTTT.

The V gene is TRBV7-3, the J gene TRBJ2-1; TRBD2 aligns across 8 bases. Germline V gene sequence: CDR1 SGHTA, CDR2 FQGTGA. This CDR3 spans 15 amino acids. V shed 5 bases, J shed 4 bases, and the junction held 7 bases outside the gene matches. The DNA of the CDR3 is TGTGCCAGCAGCGGATTAGCGGGACTATACAATGAGCAGTTCTTC. It translates to CASSGLAGLYNEQFF.